The 30 T cell receptor beta chains listed next were all sequenced from one sample in a study of identical twins (dated by TCRdb to the mid-2010s). Library preparation used 5' RACE. Sequencing used an Illumina HiSeq 2000. TCRdb reprocessing: public reads trimmed at Q25 with fastp, clones called with MiXCR, in-frame beta chains kept. CDR3 protein duplicates are merged, each entry listing the most common genes and DNA. The table for this sample lists over 250,000 distinct CDR3 sequences; less than 9.5% of them were counted only once. Approximately 6.5% of the sample goes to the ten largest clones. The sample was also linked to a second study, of yellow fever vaccine responses in identical twins.

Sequenced input: CD8+ T cells sorted from blood. Receptors originate from a woman under 30 in good health.

This clonotype was counted a few times. V is TRBV29-1 and J is TRBJ2-2, with D possibly being TRBD1 (7 bases). The V end lost 4 bases, the J end lost 5 bases, and 14 bases lay between the germline ends. Per the germline V gene, CDR1 is SQVTM and CDR2 is ANQGSEA. CDR3 length equals 14 residues. For the CDR3, the DNA is TGCAGCGTTGGTAACAGGGGAGGAACCGGGGAGCTGTTTTTT. The encoded protein is CSVGNRGGTGELFF.

Notes on this clonotype: One junction end disagrees with the germline gene, perhaps due to a read error. The chain is built from TRBV28 and TRBJ1-2, with D possibly matching TRBD1 (5 bases). Germline V gene sequence: CDR1 MDHEN, CDR2 SYDVKM. The CDR3 spans 12 residues. The CDR3 nucleotides are TGTGCCAGCACCGACAGTAACTATGTCTACACCTTC. The encoded protein is CASTDSNYVYTF.

There are many counts of this clonotype. This chain links TRBV12-3 or TRBV12-4 with TRBJ2-1, with 11 bases lining up with TRBD2. This CDR3 is 15 amino acids long. V shed 6 bases, J shed 8 bases, and the junction held 9 bases outside the gene matches. This CDR3 is CASSLAGGTGDEQFF. In DNA form, the CDR3 reads TGTGCCAGCAGCCTAGCGGGGGGCACAGGGGATGAGCAGTTCTTC.

This clonotype was seen many times. The chain recombines TRBV6-5 with TRBJ2-1; 10 bases fit TRBD2. The CDR3 runs 17 residues. V was pared by 0 bases and J by 7 bases, with 9 bases of the junction left unmatched. CDR1 MNHEY and CDR2 SVGAGI come from the germline V gene. Here the CDR3 reads CASSYSPLAGAGNEQFF. CDR3 nucleotide sequence: TGTGCCAGCAGTTACTCCCCGCTAGCGGGGGCGGGGAATGAGCAGTTCTTC.

The genes are TRBV4-3 and TRBJ2-1, with a weak D call TRBD2 (6 bases). CDR1 and CDR2 from the germline V gene are LGHNA and YSLEER. V lost 1 base and J lost 3, with 7 bases in between. The CDR3 length is 14 residues. The CDR3 DNA is TGCGCCAGCAGCCAAGGGGGACTCTACAATGAGCAGTTCTTC. Amino acid sequence: CASSQGGLYNEQFF.

This clonotype was counted a few times. The J gene is TRBJ2-2, the V gene TRBV4-3; D perhaps matches TRBD2 (7 bases). The V gene's germline CDR1 is LGHNA and CDR2 YSLEER. V lost 0 bases and J 8 bases, leaving 16 bases between the germline ends. The CDR3 length is 16 residues. The CDR3 DNA reads TGCGCCAGCAGCCAAGATAACGGGGGGCGTTCTGGGGAGCTGTTTTTT. Encoded protein: CASSQDNGGRSGELFF.

This clonotype was picked up many times. This chain links TRBV5-1 with TRBJ1-6, with D perhaps matching TRBD1 (5 bases). CDR1 is SGHRS, CDR2 YFSETQ, per germline. The CDR3 has 15 amino acids. V lost 0 bases and J 7 bases, leaving 11 bases between the germline ends. The CDR3 bases are TGCGCCAGCAGCTTGGCCGGGGCAGAGAATTCACCCCTCCACTTT. This sequence encodes CASSLAGAENSPLHF.

The chain has TRBV15 and TRBJ1-4; D not resolved. V dropped 0 bases and J dropped 2 bases, with 10 bases sitting between them. The CDR3 has 16 amino acids. Germline CDR1 reads LNHNV; CDR2 reads YYDKDF (reference sequence). CDR3 amino acids: CATSRDGPGTNEKLFF. In DNA form, the CDR3 reads TGTGCCACCAGCAGAGATGGGCCAGGTACTAATGAAAAACTGTTTTTT. Supplemented by reference TRBV15 and TRBJ1-4, the full variable domain reads DAMVIQNPRYQVTQFGKPVTLSCSQTLNHNVMYWYQQKSSQAPKLLFHYYDKDFNNEADTPDNFQSRRPNTSFCFLDIRSPGLGDTAMYLCATSRDGPGTNEKLFFGSGTQLSVL.

This clonotype occurred a few times. CDR3 sequence reads: CASSLIAGGYEQYF. As DNA, the CDR3 is TGCGCCAGCAGCTTAATAGCGGGGGGCTACGAGCAGTACTTC. J is TRBJ2-7 and V is TRBV5-1; 10 positions agree with TRBD2. With 2 bases clipped from V and 3 bases from J, the junction kept 2 bases outside the gene matches. There are 14 residues in the CDR3. Germline lookup yields CDR1 SGHRS and CDR2 YFSETQ.

The table lists this clonotype with a few counts. The V and J genes are TRBV11-2 and TRBJ2-1; the match to TRBD2 covers 14 bases. Germline V gene lookup returns CDR1 SGHAT and CDR2 FQNNGV. Trimming removed 5 bases from V and 4 bases from J; junction bases left unmatched: 7. The CDR3 length is 17 residues. CDR3 nucleotides: TGTGCCAGCAGCGAGACTAGCGGGGGGGACCCTTACAATGAGCAGTTCTTC. Its translation: CASSETSGGDPYNEQFF.

This clonotype was observed a few times. The chain carries TRBV7-2 and TRBJ2-5; 9 nucleotides align to TRBD1. Germline CDR1 reads SGHTA; CDR2 reads FQGNSA. The V segment lost 3 bases and the J segment 1 base; nucleotides outside the gene matches: 3. CDR3 size: 15 residues. CDR3 DNA sequence: TGTGCCAGCAGCTTGGGGACAGGGCTCCAAGAGACCCAGTACTTC. It encodes CASSLGTGLQETQYF.

J is TRBJ2-5 and V is TRBV4-1; tentatively, D is TRBD2 (6 bases). CDR3 size: 15 residues. In germline, CDR1 is MGHRA, CDR2 YSYEKL. V was shortened by 6 bases and J by 1 base, with 15 bases between the two germline ends. The chain's CDR3 is CASSRGTSTQETQYF. The DNA of the CDR3 is TGCGCCAGCAGTCGGGGGACTTCCACCCAAGAGACCCAGTACTTC.

This clonotype has at least ten counts. The rearrangement links TRBV27 to TRBJ2-7, with 8 bases that match TRBD1. With 0 bases clipped from V and 3 bases from J, the junction kept 7 bases outside the gene matches. From germline, CDR1 is MNHEY and CDR2 SMNVEV (reference sequence). This CDR3 has 16 residues. The DNA of the CDR3 is TGTGCCAGCAGTTTATCGTTCGCAGGGGGCAGCTACGAGCAGTACTTC. It is translated as CASSLSFAGGSYEQYF.

The chain is built from TRBV28 and TRBJ2-1; TRBD1 is a possible D gene (5 bases). The V end lost 2 bases, the J end lost 7 bases, and 9 bases lay between the germline ends. The CDR3 runs 13 residues. Germline lookup yields CDR1 MDHEN and CDR2 SYDVKM. CDR3 nucleotides: TGTGCCAGCAGTTTAGCAGGGCTTAATGAGCAGTTCTTC. It encodes CASSLAGLNEQFF.

This clonotype showed up many times. The chain employs TRBV29-1 and TRBJ2-1; D is perhaps TRBD1 (5 bases). The CDR3 contains 13 residues. Germline values: CDR1 SQVTM, CDR2 ANQGSEA. Deletions cut 5 bases from V and 2 bases from J, with 10 bases between. The CDR3 nucleotides read TGCAGCGTTCCTAGGGGAACCTACAATGAGCAGTTCTTC. It is translated as CSVPRGTYNEQFF.

This sequence joins TRBV9 and TRBJ2-3; D not resolved. CDR3 length: 16 residues. V was shortened by 0 bases and J by 2 bases, with 13 bases between the two germline ends. Per germline, CDR1 SGDLS and CDR2 YYNGEE. CDR3 amino acids: CASSVGDRVFTDTQYF. The CDR3 nucleotides read TGTGCCAGCAGCGTAGGAGATAGAGTCTTCACAGATACGCAGTATTTT.

The sample holds many counts of this clonotype. The V gene is TRBV7-9, the J gene TRBJ2-2; D call uncertain. CDR3 length: 10 amino acids. Germline CDR1 and CDR2: SEHNR and FQNEAQ (reference sequence). Deletions cut 10 bases from V and 6 bases from J, with 6 bases between. CDR3 protein: CATAPGELFF. The CDR3 DNA is TGTGCCACCGCACCCGGGGAGCTGTTTTTT.

The genes are TRBV6-1 and TRBJ2-1; 8 positions agree with TRBD2. There are 17 residues in the CDR3. The germline V gene has CDR1 MNHNS and CDR2 SASEGT. J was trimmed by 4 bases and V by 4 bases; bases with no gene match: 12. The CDR3 DNA reads as TGTGCCAGCAGTGGCGTACAACTAGCGGCCAAGTACAATGAGCAGTTCTTC. Translated: CASSGVQLAAKYNEQFF.

This clonotype was picked up a small number of times. This chain uses TRBV25-1 with TRBJ2-7, with 7 bases identical to TRBD1. With V trimmed by 3 bases and J by 3 bases, 2 bases remained unmatched. The CDR3 is 13 residues long. Germline V gene sequence: CDR1 MGHDK, CDR2 SYGVNS. In DNA, the CDR3 is TGTGCCAGCAGTGATACAGGGGACTACGAGCAGTACTTC. This encodes CASSDTGDYEQYF.

The rearrangement joins TRBV12-3 or TRBV12-4 to TRBJ2-3; D uncertain. The CDR3 contains 13 residues. V was cut by 6 bases and J by 5 bases, with 12 bases left in between. The CDR3 spells CASRGWVRDTQYF. The CDR3 DNA follows: TGTGCCAGCAGAGGCTGGGTCCGAGATACGCAGTATTTT.

This clonotype has only a few counts. The chain uses TRBV29-1 and TRBJ2-6; D is unresolved. V lost 7 bases, J lost 0 bases, and 13 bases lay in between. Germline V gene data show CDR1 as SQVTM and CDR2 as ANQGSEA. The CDR3 totals 15 residues. The CDR3 nucleotides are TGCAGCGCTCTGGAGATCAGCTCTGGGGCCAACGTCCTGACTTTC. This sequence encodes CSALEISSGANVLTF.

V is TRBV20-1 and J is TRBJ2-7; D is unresolved. CDR3 length: 13 residues. V was clipped by 0 bases and J by 2 bases, with 8 bases between them. Germline V CDR1 and CDR2: DFQATT, SNEGSKA (reference sequence). The CDR3 DNA reads TGCAGTGCTAGAGATCTGGAAACCTACGAGCAGTACTTC. As protein: CSARDLETYEQYF.

This clonotype was observed a handful of times. The chain's CDR3 is CASPSLRVRNSPLHF. The CDR3 DNA reads as TGCGCCAGCCCCAGCCTTCGGGTCCGGAATTCACCCCTCCACTTT. The chain recombines TRBV5-1 with TRBJ1-6, with D hard to call. This CDR3 is 15 amino acids long. Trimming left V 7 bases short and J 7 bases short, with 18 bases between. From germline, CDR1 is SGHRS and CDR2 YFSETQ.

This chain connects TRBV9 to TRBJ2-1; perhaps TRBD1 as D (5 bases). The CDR3 is 15 amino acids. Germline V gene lookup returns CDR1 SGDLS and CDR2 YYNGEE. V gave up 0 bases and J gave up 2 bases, with 9 bases separating them. CDR3 DNA: TGTGCCAGCAGCGTAGAGTGGACACCCTACAATGAGCAGTTCTTC. It encodes CASSVEWTPYNEQFF.

This chain connects TRBV5-1 to TRBJ2-1, with D perhaps TRBD2 (6 bases). V lost 0 bases and J 6 bases, leaving 16 bases between the germline ends. The CDR3 has 16 residues. The germline V gene has CDR1 SGHRS and CDR2 YFSETQ. The CDR3 DNA follows: TGCGCCAGCAGCTTGGCCGGGGGACTGCTGGGCAATGAGCAGTTCTTC. Its protein product is CASSLAGGLLGNEQFF.

This clonotype was seen at least ten times. This chain links TRBV7-6 with TRBJ2-7; the D gene is possibly TRBD2 (5 bases). Germline CDR1 and CDR2: SGHVS and FNYEAQ. Trimming left V 0 bases short and J 5 bases short, with 8 bases between. The CDR3 runs to 13 residues. DNA for the CDR3: TGTGCCAGCAGCTTAGCGGGAGAAGACGAGCAGTACTTC. It encodes CASSLAGEDEQYF.

This chain connects TRBV13 to TRBJ2-3, with 7 bases matching TRBD2. This CDR3 is 17 amino acids long. Germline V gene lookup returns CDR1 PRHDT and CDR2 FYEKMQ (reference sequence). Trimming took 7 bases from V and 0 from J; bases not matched to a gene: 13. The CDR3 DNA is TGTGCCAGCAACGGCCCGCCGGATAGCGGGAGCACAGATACGCAGTATTTT. It translates to CASNGPPDSGSTDTQYF. Filled out from reference TRBV13 and TRBJ2-3, the complete variable domain reads AAGVIQSPRHLIKEKRETATLKCYPIPRHDTVYWYQQGPGQDPQFLISFYEKMQSDKGSIPDRFSAQQFSDYHSELNMSSLELGDSALYFCASNGPPDSGSTDTQYFGPGTRLTVL.

The chain employs TRBV4-3 and TRBJ2-1; 7 nucleotides agree with TRBD1. The V gene's germline CDR1 is LGHNA and CDR2 YSLEER. Trimming at V came to 0 bases and at J to 5 bases, leaving 4 bases not matched to a gene. This CDR3 comprises 15 residues. The CDR3 loop is CASSQERQGHNEQFF. The CDR3 DNA sequence: TGCGCCAGCAGCCAAGAAAGACAGGGCCACAATGAGCAGTTCTTC.

This clonotype was seen ten or more times. The CDR3 loop reads CASSLRREGYNEQFF. As DNA, the CDR3 is TGTGCCAGCAGCTTGAGACGGGAGGGTTACAATGAGCAGTTCTTC. The chain combines TRBV5-4 with TRBJ2-1; 8 bases match TRBD2. The V gene end was trimmed by 1 base and the J gene end by 4 bases; junction bases not matched to a gene: 4. Germline V lookup: CDR1 SGHNT, CDR2 YYREEE (reference sequence). CDR3 length: 15 residues.

This clonotype was detected ten times or more. The rearrangement uses TRBV29-1 and TRBJ2-2; no firm D call. Germline assignment: CDR1 SQVTM and CDR2 ANQGSEA. The CDR3 extends over 12 amino acids. V lost 5 bases and J 1 base, leaving 5 bases between the germline ends. The CDR3 nucleotides read TGCAGCGTTCTCAAGAACACCGGGGAGCTGTTTTTT. It encodes CSVLKNTGELFF.